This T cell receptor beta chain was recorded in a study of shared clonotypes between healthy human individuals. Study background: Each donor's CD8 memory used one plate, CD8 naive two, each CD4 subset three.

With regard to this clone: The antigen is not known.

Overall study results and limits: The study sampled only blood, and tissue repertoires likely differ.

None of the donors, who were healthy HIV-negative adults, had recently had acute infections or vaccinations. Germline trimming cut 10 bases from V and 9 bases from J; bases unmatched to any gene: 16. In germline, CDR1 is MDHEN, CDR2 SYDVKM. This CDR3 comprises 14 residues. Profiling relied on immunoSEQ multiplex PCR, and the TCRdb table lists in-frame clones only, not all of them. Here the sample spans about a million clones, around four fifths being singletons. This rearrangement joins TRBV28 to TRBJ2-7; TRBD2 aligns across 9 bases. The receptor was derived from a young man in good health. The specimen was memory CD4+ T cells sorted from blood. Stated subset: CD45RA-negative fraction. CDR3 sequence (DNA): TGTGCCACCCTAAGGAAGGCGGGGGGGCCAGTGCAGTACTTC. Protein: CATLRKAGGPVQYF.